A selection of T cell receptor beta chains follows, all from one sample in a study of Ad26.COV2.S vaccination and SARS-CoV-2 variants. Sequencing was performed with immunoSEQ multiplex PCR; in TCRdb, only in-frame clones are kept and a portion is missing. The sample contains some 340,000 clones, roughly 84% of which appear only once. The material sequenced was peripheral blood, taken in a trial of Ad26.COV2.S vaccine versus placebo. The receptors were sampled from a person aged 18-65 years who received the Ad26.COV2.S COVID-19 vaccine or a placebo. CDR3s include the opening cysteine and the closing phenylalanine or tryptophan. The D gene is left open where the match is weak. The listing skips clone size in some rows; elsewhere it reads once, few, many or a size class.

clone_size j_call v_call d_call cdr3_nt cdr3_aa
NA TRBJ2-1 TRBV2 TRBD1 TGTGCCAGCAGTTCACAGGGGAGCTCCTACAATGAGCAGTTCTTC CASSSQGSSYNEQFF
NA TRBJ1-2 TRBV11-2 TRBD1 TGTGCCAGCAGTCCCGGGACAGGGTACGGCTACACCTTC CASSPGTGYGYTF
NA TRBJ2-3 TRBV5-1 TRBD1 TGCGCCAGCAGCTTAGACAGGGGTACAGATACGCAGTATTTT CASSLDRGTDTQYF
NA TRBJ1-5 TRBV28 TRBD1 TGTGCCAGCAGTTTATTTTTTGGGACCCCGGACAGGGCTTCACCTAGCAATCAGCCCCAGCATTTT CASSLFFGTPDRASPSNQPQHF
NA TRBJ1-6 TRBV7-9 NA TGTGCCAGCAGCTTAACGGGGAACGCTGGGAATTCACCCCTCCACTTT CASSLTGNAGNSPLHF
few TRBJ2-1 TRBV6-4 TRBD2 TGTGCCAGCAGTGATCTTAGCGGGGGGCTCCTTGGCTCCTACAATGAGCAGTTCTTC CASSDLSGGLLGSYNEQFF
NA TRBJ1-1 TRBV5-1 TRBD1 TGCGCCAGCAGCTTCGGGACAGGGGTGGTCACTGAAGCTTTCTTT CASSFGTGVVTEAFF
NA TRBJ1-1 TRBV6-1 NA TGTGCCAGTAGTTCCCAGGAGAACACTGAAGCTTTCTTT CASSSQENTEAFF
few TRBJ1-1 TRBV5-1 TRBD1 TGCGCCAGCAGCTTGGTGGGGGCGCAGGGGGTCACTGAAGCTTTCTTT CASSLVGAQGVTEAFF
NA TRBJ1-2 TRBV12-5 NA TGTGCTAGTGGTTCCGGGACGGGGGGCTACACCTTC CASGSGTGGYTF
NA TRBJ2-7 TRBV5-1 TRBD1 TGCGCCAGCAGCCCCGGGACAGGGTCTTCGGCGAAGCAGTACTTC CASSPGTGSSAKQYF
once TRBJ2-3 TRBV29-1 NA TGCAGCGTCACCCTTCCCGGGACAGATACGCAGTATTTT CSVTLPGTDTQYF
NA TRBJ2-3 TRBV7-2 NA TGTGCCAGCAGCGGCGATGGGGGCGATACGCAGTATTTT CASSGDGGDTQYF
NA TRBJ2-3 TRBV7-3 TRBD2 TGTGCCAGCAGCTTAGGTCCGAGCGGGGGGGCGTTGGCAGATACGCAGTATTTT CASSLGPSGGALADTQYF
NA TRBJ1-2 TRBV5-1 NA TGCGCCAGCAGTCCCTCAGGGGTGGGGGACTATGGCTACACCTTC CASSPSGVGDYGYTF
NA TRBJ1-2 TRBV6-5 NA TGTGCCAGCAGTTACTTGGGATCAGCGGATGGCTACACCTTC CASSYLGSADGYTF
NA TRBJ1-1 TRBV18 NA TGTGCCAGCTCACCACCGCGCAGCACCACGATGGACAACACTGAAGCTTTCTTT CASSPPRSTTMDNTEAFF
NA TRBJ2-1 TRBV11-2 NA TGTGCCAGCAGCTTTGGCCGGCTGGTGGATGAGCAGTTCTTC CASSFGRLVDEQFF
NA TRBJ2-5 TRBV4-1 TRBD2 TGCGCCAGCAGCCTTCCCGGGGGACTAGCGGGGGGAGAGACCCAGTACTTC CASSLPGGLAGGETQYF
NA TRBJ2-3 TRBV5-1 NA TGCGCCAGCAGCTTGGCACAGGGAGTCGGAGATACGCAGTATTTT CASSLAQGVGDTQYF
NA TRBJ1-5 TRBV30 NA TGTGCCTGGAGTGTACGAAGAGGGATTAGCAATCAGCCCCAGCATTTT CAWSVRRGISNQPQHF
NA TRBJ1-1 TRBV10-3 NA TGTGCCATCAGTGATGTTGAAGGGGGAAGGATCTACACTGAAGCTTTCTTT CAISDVEGGRIYTEAFF
NA TRBJ1-2 TRBV18 NA TGTGCCAGCTCACCGAGGGACAACTCTAACTATGGCTACACCTTC CASSPRDNSNYGYTF
NA TRBJ1-1 TRBV20-1 NA TGCAGTGCTAGTGTGATCTGGCCCAAGGCTTTCTTT CSASVIWPKAFF
NA TRBJ2-3 TRBV6-2/TRBV6-3 TRBD1 TGTGCCAGCAGTTACGGACAGGGTGCAGATACGCAGTATTTT CASSYGQGADTQYF
once TRBJ2-1 TRBV10-3 TRBD1 TGTGCCATCAGCCAGAGACAGGGAAACGATGAGCAGTTCTTC CAISQRQGNDEQFF
NA TRBJ2-5 TRBV6-8 NA TGTGCCAGCAGTTACTCGTGGGACTTCCAAGAGACCCAGTACTTC CASSYSWDFQETQYF
NA TRBJ2-1 TRBV11-3 NA TGTGCCAGCAGCTTAGAGGGATACAATGAGCAGTTCTTC CASSLEGYNEQFF
NA TRBJ2-2 TRBV7-7 NA TGTGCTAGCAGCTTAGAGTTCAGGGGAAACACCGGGGAGCTGTTTTTT CASSLEFRGNTGELFF
NA TRBJ1-2 TRBV9 NA TGTGCCAGCAGCGTAGGGCAGTTAATGGCCTATGGCTACACCTTC CASSVGQLMAYGYTF
NA TRBJ2-1 TRBV10-3 NA TGTGCCATCAGGGACCCGCCCGAGGAGCAGTTCTTC CAIRDPPEEQFF
NA TRBJ2-7 TRBV20-1 TRBD1 TGCAGCATCGGGACAGCCGTAGAGCAGTACTTC CSIGTAVEQYF
NA TRBJ2-7 TRBV7-2 NA TGTGCCAGCAGCTTTCAGGGGACCTTATACGAGCAGTACTTC CASSFQGTLYEQYF
NA TRBJ2-7 TRBV19 NA TGTGCCAGTAGTAGGGAAGGGTCCTACGAGCAGTACTTC CASSREGSYEQYF
NA TRBJ2-3 TRBV9 TRBD2 TGTGCCAGCAGCCCCCGGGAGGGGGGCACAGATACGCAGTATTTT CASSPREGGTDTQYF
NA TRBJ1-5 TRBV21-1 NA TGTGCCAGCAGCAAAGGAGCCAAGAGAGCGGGGTGCAATCAGCCCCAGCATTTT CASSKGAKRAGCNQPQHF
NA TRBJ2-4 TRBV18 NA TGTGCCAGCTCACCCGGGCAAACAAACATTCAGTACTTC CASSPGQTNIQYF
few TRBJ1-3 TRBV5-6 TRBD1 TGTGCCAGCAGCCGGCCGGACAGGGTTGGTGGAAACACCATATATTTT CASSRPDRVGGNTIYF
NA TRBJ1-6 TRBV2 NA TGTGCCAGCAGGGATGGGGGGTTCAATAATTCACCCCTCCACTTT CASRDGGFNNSPLHF
NA TRBJ1-2 TRBV30 TRBD1 TGTGCCTGGCACGCCAGTTACAGGGGTTATGGCTACACCTTC CAWHASYRGYGYTF
NA TRBJ1-4 TRBV18 TRBD1 TGTGCCAGCTCACAAGACAGGGGTAGAGAAAAACTGTTTTTT CASSQDRGREKLFF
NA TRBJ1-3 TRBV7-2 NA TGTGCCAGCAGCTTCGGCGTAGGGCAAAGAAACACCATATATTTT CASSFGVGQRNTIYF
NA TRBJ1-6 TRBV6-2/TRBV6-3 TRBD1 TGTGCCAGCAGCCGACAGGGTTTCTCGGGTTCACCCCTCCACTTT CASSRQGFSGSPLHF
NA TRBJ1-5 TRBV7-3 NA TGTGCCAGCAGCTTAACGCGTTGTAGAGGGTATCAGCCCCAGCATTTT CASSLTRCRGYQPQHF
NA TRBJ1-6 TRBV7-9 NA TGTGCCAGCAGCTTAGTTCTCCTCTCGGGGAGCTCCTATAATTCACCCCTCCACTTT CASSLVLLSGSSYNSPLHF
NA TRBJ1-2 TRBV5-1 NA TGCGCCAGCAGCCTCGGGACCGACCGGTCGGGGGGCTACACCTTC CASSLGTDRSGGYTF
NA TRBJ1-1 TRBV5-1 NA TGCGCCAGCAGCTACGGACAGCCGAACACTGAAGCTTTCTTT CASSYGQPNTEAFF
NA TRBJ2-7 TRBV19 NA TGTGCCAGTAGTCCGATTGACAGCACGGGGATCTACGAGCAGTACTTC CASSPIDSTGIYEQYF
NA TRBJ2-1 TRBV9 NA TGTGCCAGCAGCGTAGGTAGCTCGAGGGGGAACAATGAGCAGTTCTTC CASSVGSSRGNNEQFF
NA TRBJ2-5 TRBV11-2 TRBD2 TGTGCCAGCAGCAGAACCGGGACTAGCGGGGTTGAGACCCAGTACTTC CASSRTGTSGVETQYF
once TRBJ2-1 TRBV7-8 TRBD2 TGTGCCAGCAGCTTCGGCGGGGGGGCGAAAAATGAGCAGTTCTTC CASSFGGGAKNEQFF
NA TRBJ1-5 TRBV5-1 NA TGCGCCAGCAGCTTGGAGGCAGGAGGGAATCAGCCCCAGCATTTT CASSLEAGGNQPQHF